Sequencing of this TCR beta chain was carried out in a study of T-cell reconstitution after alpha-beta-depleted transplantation in children. Unique molecular identifiers were used to barcode this TCRbeta library. TCRdb analysed the PCR reads with MiXCR anew, one entry per CDR3 protein. The repertoire consists of some 350,000 distinct CDR3 sequences, with 9% to 12% occurring once and the leading ten covering around 2.3%. The length of the CDR3 is 22 residues. CDR1 and CDR2 from the germline V gene are DFQATT and SNEGSKA (reference sequence). V trimming: 5 bases; J trimming: 2 bases; junction bases outside the gene matches: 25.

This material consisted of PBMCs from the stem cell graft donor, taken from the stem cell graft. This chain joins TRBV20-1 and TRBJ2-1; TRBD2 matches 12 bases. This receptor was taken from a human donor who donated a stem cell graft to a child with acute lymphoblastic leukemia. CDR3 loop: CSAGPGDLLTSGRNLAYNEQFF. The CDR3 nucleotides read TGCAGTGCTGGCCCGGGGGATTTGTTGACTAGCGGGAGAAATCTGGCCTACAATGAGCAGTTCTTC.